The 10 T cell receptor beta chains given below trace back to one sample, sequenced in a study of cytomegalovirus exposure and HLA in healthy donors. PCR employed 60 Vbeta and 13 Jbeta primers. Sequencing was performed with immunoSEQ multiplex PCR; in TCRdb, only in-frame clones are kept and a portion is missing. The sample includes 100,000 to 150,000 clones, over 80% of them seen just once. Sequencing was carried out using PBMCs. The receptors were gathered from a man aged 18 to 30 in good health and CMV-seropositive.

J is TRBJ2-2 and V is TRBV7-9; 8 bases are a match to TRBD1. CDR1 SEHNR and CDR2 FQNEAQ come from the germline V gene (reference sequence). The CDR3 has 13 amino acids. With 4 bases clipped from V and 6 bases from J, the junction kept 1 base outside the gene matches. The CDR3: CASSWTGSGELFF. The CDR3 DNA reads as TGTGCCAGCAGCTGGACAGGGTCCGGGGAGCTGTTTTTT. The full variable domain, its missing parts supplied by reference TRBV7-9 and TRBJ2-2, is DTGVSQNPRHKITKRGQNVTFRCDPISEHNRLYWYRQTLGQGPEFLTYFQNEAQLEKSRLLSDRFSAERPKGSFSTLEIQRTEQGDSAMYLCASSWTGSGELFFGEGSRLTVL.

V is TRBV5-6 and J is TRBJ2-1; 8 bases map to TRBD2. The CDR3 spans 14 residues. V trimming: 4 bases; J trimming: 6 bases; junction bases outside the gene matches: 6. The germline CDR1 and CDR2 sequences are SGHDT and YYEEEE. The CDR3 DNA sequence: TGTGCCAGCAGCCCGGGACTAGGGGGCAATGAGCAGTTCTTC. Translation: CASSPGLGGNEQFF.

The chain has TRBV27 and TRBJ1-5; 7 nucleotides agree with TRBD1. The CDR3 is 13 amino acids. Germline V gene lookup returns CDR1 MNHEY and CDR2 SMNVEV (reference sequence). Germline trimming cut 5 bases from V and 7 bases from J; bases unmatched to any gene: 5. The CDR3 here is CASSTQGNQPQHF. CDR3 nucleotide sequence: TGTGCCAGCAGTACACAGGGGAACCAGCCCCAGCATTTT.

J is TRBJ2-1 and V is TRBV5-8, with D maybe TRBD2 (6 bases). The CDR3 covers 15 residues. Germline values: CDR1 SGHTS, CDR2 YDEGEE. Trimming stripped 0 bases from V and 4 bases from J, with 11 bases between. CDR3 sequence: CASSLAKGGYNEQFF. CDR3 coding DNA: TGTGCCAGCAGCTTGGCAAAGGGAGGATACAATGAGCAGTTCTTC.

The rearrangement links TRBV19 to TRBJ1-5; TRBD1 aligns across 7 bases. The length of the CDR3 is 15 residues. J lost 3 bases, V lost 0 bases, and 2 bases had no gene match. Germline values: CDR1 LNHDA, CDR2 SQIVND (reference sequence). The chain's CDR3 is CASSIETGLNQPQHF. CDR3 coding DNA: TGTGCCAGTAGTATAGAGACAGGGCTCAATCAGCCCCAGCATTTT.

The gene calls are TRBV10-2 and TRBJ1-2; possible D gene TRBD1, 5 bases. Germline loops: CDR1 WSHSY, CDR2 SAAADI. The CDR3 loop spans 14 amino acids. V was cut by 1 base and J by 8 bases, with 14 bases left in between. CDR3 nucleotide sequence: TGCGCCAGCAGTGAGTTTACAGGAGCTAGGGGCTACACCTTC. Translation: CASSEFTGARGYTF.

This chain joins TRBV9 and TRBJ2-5; tentatively, D is TRBD2 (8 bases). The CDR3 runs to 18 residues. Germline CDR1 SGDLS, CDR2 YYNGEE. The V gene lost 4 bases and the J gene lost 5 bases, with 27 bases spanning the gap. This chain's CDR3 is CASSLRGGTDHIWETQYF. DNA of the CDR3: TGTGCCAGCAGCCTCCGGGGGGGGACAGACCATATTTGGGAGACCCAGTACTTC.

V and J are TRBV28 and TRBJ2-3; unclear D gene. The CDR3 is made up of 17 amino acids. Germline CDR1 and CDR2: MDHEN and SYDVKM. V lost 4 bases and J 3 bases, leaving 20 bases between the germline ends. The CDR3 loop reads CASSSGPTLFRTDTQYF. For the CDR3, the DNA is TGTGCCAGCAGTTCTGGGCCGACCCTCTTCCGTACAGATACGCAGTATTTT.

This clone was recorded only once. The V gene is TRBV9, the J gene TRBJ2-5; 8 nucleotides match TRBD2. CDR3 size: 13 residues. Germline lookup yields CDR1 SGDLS and CDR2 YYNGEE. After removal of 4 bases from V and 3 bases from J, the junction contained 2 bases not matched to a gene. CDR3 protein: CASSTGGEETQYF. CDR3 sequence (DNA): TGTGCCAGCAGCACCGGGGGGGAAGAGACCCAGTACTTC.

This chain joins TRBV6-1 and TRBJ1-3; possible D gene TRBD1, 6 bases. V was pared by 4 bases and J by 0 bases, with 10 bases between. Germline assignment: CDR1 MNHNS and CDR2 SASEGT. The CDR3 sequence is 15 residues long. The CDR3 region is CASSAGHLSGNTIYF. In nucleotides, the CDR3 is TGTGCCAGCAGTGCGGGACATCTCTCTGGAAACACCATATATTTT.